Sequencing of this T cell receptor beta chain was carried out in a study of T cell responses to AZD1222 COVID-19 vaccine. Points from the study as a whole: Spike-specific TCR breadth rose after two AZD1222 doses, and depth rose as well.

To note about this clone: What it binds is not known.

V shed 2 bases, J shed 5 bases, and the junction held 5 bases outside the gene matches. This CDR3 comprises 14 residues. Germline values: CDR1 SNHLY, CDR2 FYNNEI. Measured with immunoSEQ multiplex PCR; TCRdb has only the in-frame clones, and not every one. This sample yields 150,000 to 200,000 clones, of which 70% to 90% are seen a single time; about 6.1% belongs to the top ten. The TCR comes from an adult in good health. The source material was peripheral blood, sampled on day 0 of AZD1222 vaccination. V is TRBV2 and J is TRBJ2-5; 7 nucleotides match TRBD2. The CDR3 DNA is TGTGCCAGCAGTGAAAGACTAGCCCCGGAGACCCAGTACTTC. It codes for CASSERLAPETQYF.